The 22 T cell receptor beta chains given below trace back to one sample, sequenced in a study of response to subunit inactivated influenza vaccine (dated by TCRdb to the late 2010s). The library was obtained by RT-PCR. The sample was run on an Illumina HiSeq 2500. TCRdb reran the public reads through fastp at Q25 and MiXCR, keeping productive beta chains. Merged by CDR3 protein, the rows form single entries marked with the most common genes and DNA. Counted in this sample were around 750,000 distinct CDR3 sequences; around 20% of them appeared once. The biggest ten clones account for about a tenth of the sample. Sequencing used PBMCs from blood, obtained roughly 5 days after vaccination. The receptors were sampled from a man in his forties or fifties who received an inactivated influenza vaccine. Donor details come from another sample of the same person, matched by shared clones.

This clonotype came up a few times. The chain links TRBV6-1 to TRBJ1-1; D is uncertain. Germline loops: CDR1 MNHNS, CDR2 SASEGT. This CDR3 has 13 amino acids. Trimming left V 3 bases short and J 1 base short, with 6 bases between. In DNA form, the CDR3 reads TGTGCCAGCAGTGACCAGTGGAACACTGAAGCTTTCTTT. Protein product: CASSDQWNTEAFF.

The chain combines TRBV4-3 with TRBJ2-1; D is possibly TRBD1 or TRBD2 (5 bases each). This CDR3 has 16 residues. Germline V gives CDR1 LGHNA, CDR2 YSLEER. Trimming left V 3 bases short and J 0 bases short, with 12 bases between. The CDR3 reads CASSQRGTSSYNEQFF. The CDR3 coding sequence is TGCGCCAGCAGCCAGAGGGGTACCAGCTCCTACAATGAGCAGTTCTTC.

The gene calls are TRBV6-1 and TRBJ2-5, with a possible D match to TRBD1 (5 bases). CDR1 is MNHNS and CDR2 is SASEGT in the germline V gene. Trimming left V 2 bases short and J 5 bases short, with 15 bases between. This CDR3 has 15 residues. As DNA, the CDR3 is TGTGCCAGCAGTGAATTAGGACATAGTAGGGAGACCCAGTACTTC. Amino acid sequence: CASSELGHSRETQYF.

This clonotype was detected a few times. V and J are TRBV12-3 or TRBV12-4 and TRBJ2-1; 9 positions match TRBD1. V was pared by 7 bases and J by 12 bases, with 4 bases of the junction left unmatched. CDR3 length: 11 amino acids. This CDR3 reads CASNPGQGQFF. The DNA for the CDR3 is TGTGCCAGCAACCCGGGACAGGGGCAGTTCTTC.

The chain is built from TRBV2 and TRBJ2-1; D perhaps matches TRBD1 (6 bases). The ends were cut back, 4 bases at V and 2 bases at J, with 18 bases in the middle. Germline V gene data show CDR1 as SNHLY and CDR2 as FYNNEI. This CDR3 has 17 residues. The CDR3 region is CASSAWDILRTYNEQFF. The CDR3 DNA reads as TGTGCCAGCAGTGCCTGGGACATCCTCCGCACCTACAATGAGCAGTTCTTC.

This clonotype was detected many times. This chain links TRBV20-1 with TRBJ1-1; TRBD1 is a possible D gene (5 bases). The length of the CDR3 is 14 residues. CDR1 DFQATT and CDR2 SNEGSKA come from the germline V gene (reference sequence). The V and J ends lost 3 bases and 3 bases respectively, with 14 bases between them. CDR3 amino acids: CSARAAWGDTEAFF. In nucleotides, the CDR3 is TGCAGTGCTAGGGCAGCTTGGGGGGACACTGAAGCTTTCTTT.

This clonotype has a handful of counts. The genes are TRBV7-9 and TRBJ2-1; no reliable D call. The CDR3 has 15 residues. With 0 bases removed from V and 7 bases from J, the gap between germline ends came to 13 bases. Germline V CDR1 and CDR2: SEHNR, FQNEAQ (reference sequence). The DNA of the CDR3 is TGTGCCAGCAGCTTAGCAGGGTCTGTACAAAATGAGCAGTTCTTC. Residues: CASSLAGSVQNEQFF.

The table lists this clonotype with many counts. DNA of the CDR3: TGTGCCATCAGTAAAGAACCGACAGTGAACACTGAAGCTTTCTTT. Its translation: CAISKEPTVNTEAFF. The chain couples TRBV10-3 to TRBJ1-1; D is perhaps TRBD1 (5 bases). Germline assignment: CDR1 ENHRY and CDR2 SYGVKD. Trimming cost V 5 bases and J 0 bases, with 13 bases left between them. The CDR3 runs to 15 residues.

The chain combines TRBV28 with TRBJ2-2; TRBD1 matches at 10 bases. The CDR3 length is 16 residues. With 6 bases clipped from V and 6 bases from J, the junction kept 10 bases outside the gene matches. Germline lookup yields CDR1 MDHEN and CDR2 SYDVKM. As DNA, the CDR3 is TGTGCCAGCAGCCCCCCAGACAGGGGGCGCGCCGGGGAGCTGTTTTTT. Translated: CASSPPDRGRAGELFF.

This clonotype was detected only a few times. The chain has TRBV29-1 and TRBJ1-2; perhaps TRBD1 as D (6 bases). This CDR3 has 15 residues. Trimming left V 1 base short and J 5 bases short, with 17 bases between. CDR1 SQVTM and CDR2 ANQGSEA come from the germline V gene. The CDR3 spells CSVEGQGISGYGYTF. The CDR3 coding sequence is TGCAGCGTTGAAGGTCAGGGGATCTCGGGGTATGGCTACACCTTC.

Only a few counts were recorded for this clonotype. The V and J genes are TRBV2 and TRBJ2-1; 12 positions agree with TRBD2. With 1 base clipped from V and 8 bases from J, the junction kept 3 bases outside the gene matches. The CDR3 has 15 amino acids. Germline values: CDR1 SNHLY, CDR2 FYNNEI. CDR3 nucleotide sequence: TGTGCCAGCAGTGAAGGGACTAGCGGGATCTATGAGCAGTTCTTC. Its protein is CASSEGTSGIYEQFF.

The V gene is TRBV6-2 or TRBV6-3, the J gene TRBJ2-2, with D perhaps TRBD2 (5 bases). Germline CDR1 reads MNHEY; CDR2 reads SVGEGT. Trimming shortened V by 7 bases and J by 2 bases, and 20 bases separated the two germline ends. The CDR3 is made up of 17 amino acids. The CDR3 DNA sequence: TGTGCCAGCACCCTAGACACAAGCCTAGCTAACACCGGGGAGCTGTTTTTT. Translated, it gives CASTLDTSLANTGELFF.

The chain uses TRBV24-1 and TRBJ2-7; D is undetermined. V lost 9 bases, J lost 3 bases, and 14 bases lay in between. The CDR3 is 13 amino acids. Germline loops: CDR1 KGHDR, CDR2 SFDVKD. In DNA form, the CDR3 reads TGTGCCACCCCAGGCTTTATTAACTACGAGCAGTACTTC. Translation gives CATPGFINYEQYF.

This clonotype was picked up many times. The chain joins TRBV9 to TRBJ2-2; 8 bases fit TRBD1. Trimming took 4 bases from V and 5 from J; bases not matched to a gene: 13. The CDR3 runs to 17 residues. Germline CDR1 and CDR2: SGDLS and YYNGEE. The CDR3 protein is CASSFNPGDRGTGELFF. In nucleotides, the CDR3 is TGTGCCAGCAGCTTTAACCCCGGCGACAGGGGAACCGGGGAGCTGTTTTTT.

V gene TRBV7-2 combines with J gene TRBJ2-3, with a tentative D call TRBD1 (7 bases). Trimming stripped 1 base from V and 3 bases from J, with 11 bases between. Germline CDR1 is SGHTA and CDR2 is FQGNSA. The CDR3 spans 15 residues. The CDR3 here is CASSLESGGTDTQYF. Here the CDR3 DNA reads TGTGCCAGCAGCTTAGAATCAGGGGGGACAGATACGCAGTATTTT.

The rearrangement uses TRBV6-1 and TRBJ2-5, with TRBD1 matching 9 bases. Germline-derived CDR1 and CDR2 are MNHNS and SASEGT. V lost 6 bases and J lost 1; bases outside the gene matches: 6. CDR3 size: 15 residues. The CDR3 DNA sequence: TGTGCCAGCAGCTGGGGACAGGGAGTCCAAGAGACCCAGTACTTC. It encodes CASSWGQGVQETQYF.

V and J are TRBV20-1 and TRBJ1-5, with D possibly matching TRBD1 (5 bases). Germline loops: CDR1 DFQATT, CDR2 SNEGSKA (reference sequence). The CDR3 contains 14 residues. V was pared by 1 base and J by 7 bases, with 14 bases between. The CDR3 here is CSARVSGIGQPQHF. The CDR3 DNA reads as TGCAGTGCTAGAGTTTCAGGGATAGGCCAGCCCCAGCATTTT.

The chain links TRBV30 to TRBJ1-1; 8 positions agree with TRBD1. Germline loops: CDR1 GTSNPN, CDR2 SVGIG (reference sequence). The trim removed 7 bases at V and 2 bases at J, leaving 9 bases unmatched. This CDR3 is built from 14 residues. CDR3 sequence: CALRQGTQNTEAFF. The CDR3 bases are TGTGCCTTAAGACAGGGGACACAAAACACTGAAGCTTTCTTT.

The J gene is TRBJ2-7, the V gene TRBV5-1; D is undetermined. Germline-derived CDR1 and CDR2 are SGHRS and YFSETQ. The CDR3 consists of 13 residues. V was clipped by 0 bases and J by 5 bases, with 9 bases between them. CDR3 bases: TGCGCCAGCAGCTTGGGCCCTCCCAACGAGCAGTACTTC. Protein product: CASSLGPPNEQYF.

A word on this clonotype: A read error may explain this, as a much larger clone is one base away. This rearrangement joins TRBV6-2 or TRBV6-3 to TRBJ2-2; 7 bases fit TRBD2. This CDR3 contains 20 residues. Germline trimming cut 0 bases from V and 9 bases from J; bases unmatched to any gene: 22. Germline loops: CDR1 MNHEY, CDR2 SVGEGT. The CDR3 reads CASSYSTGTAGKLVGRELFF. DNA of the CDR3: TGTGCCAGCAGTTACTCCACCGGAACAGCGGGGAAATTGGTAGGAAGGGAGCTGTTTTTT.

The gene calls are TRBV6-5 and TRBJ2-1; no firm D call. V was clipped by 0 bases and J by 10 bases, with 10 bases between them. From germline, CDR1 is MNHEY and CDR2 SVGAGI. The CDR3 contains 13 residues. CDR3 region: CASSYSTPPEQFF. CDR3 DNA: TGTGCCAGCAGTTACTCAACACCCCCAGAGCAGTTCTTC.

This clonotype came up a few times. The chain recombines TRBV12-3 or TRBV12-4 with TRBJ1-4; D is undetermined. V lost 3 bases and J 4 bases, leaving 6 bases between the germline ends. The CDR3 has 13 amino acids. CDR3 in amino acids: CASSLSHNEKLFF. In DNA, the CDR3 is TGTGCCAGCAGTTTGAGCCATAATGAAAAACTGTTTTTT.